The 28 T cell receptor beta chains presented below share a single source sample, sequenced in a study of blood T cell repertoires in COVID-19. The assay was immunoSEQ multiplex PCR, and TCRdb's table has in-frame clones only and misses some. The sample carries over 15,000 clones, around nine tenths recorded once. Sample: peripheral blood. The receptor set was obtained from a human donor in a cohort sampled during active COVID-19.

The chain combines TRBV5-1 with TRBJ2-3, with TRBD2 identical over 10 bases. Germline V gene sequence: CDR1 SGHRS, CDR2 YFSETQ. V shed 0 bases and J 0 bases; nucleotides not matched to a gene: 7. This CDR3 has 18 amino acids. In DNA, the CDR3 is TGCGCCAGCAGCTTGGAGGCTAGCGGGGGATCTAGCACAGATACGCAGTATTTT. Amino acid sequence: CASSLEASGGSSTDTQYF.

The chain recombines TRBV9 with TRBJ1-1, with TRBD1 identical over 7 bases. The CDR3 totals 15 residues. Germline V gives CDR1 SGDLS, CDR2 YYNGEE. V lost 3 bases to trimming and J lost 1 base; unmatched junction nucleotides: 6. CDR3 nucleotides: TGTGCCAGCAGCGCCCAGGGGGAAGGGAACACTGAAGCTTTCTTT. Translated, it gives CASSAQGEGNTEAFF.

The CDR3 nucleotides read TGTGCCAGCTCATCAGGACACAAGAACACTGAAGCTTTCTTT. Its translation is CASSSGHKNTEAFF. The chain uses TRBV18 and TRBJ1-1; tentatively, D is TRBD1 (5 bases). V was trimmed by 5 bases and J by 1 base, leaving 11 bases between them. The germline V gene encodes CDR1 KGHSH and CDR2 LQKENI. CDR3 length: 14 amino acids. Drawing the rest from reference TRBV18 and TRBJ1-1, the complete variable domain is NAGVMQNPRHLVRRRGQEARLRCSPMKGHSHVYWYRQLPEEGLKFMVYLQKENIIDESGMPKERFSAEFPKEGPSILRIQQVVRGDSAAYFCASSSGHKNTEAFFGQGTRLTVV.

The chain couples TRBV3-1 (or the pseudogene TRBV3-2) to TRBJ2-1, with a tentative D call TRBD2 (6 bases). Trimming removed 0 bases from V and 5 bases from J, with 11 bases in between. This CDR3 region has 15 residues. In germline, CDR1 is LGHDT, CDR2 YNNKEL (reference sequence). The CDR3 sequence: CASSQDVGEDNEQFF. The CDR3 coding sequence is TGTGCCAGCAGCCAAGATGTGGGGGAGGACAATGAGCAGTTCTTC.

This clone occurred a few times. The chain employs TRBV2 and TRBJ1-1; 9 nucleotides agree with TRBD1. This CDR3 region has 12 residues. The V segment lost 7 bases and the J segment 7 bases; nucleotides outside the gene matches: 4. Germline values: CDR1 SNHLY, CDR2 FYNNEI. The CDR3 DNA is TGTGCCAGCAACAGGGGGCGCGGTGAAGCTTTCTTT. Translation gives CASNRGRGEAFF. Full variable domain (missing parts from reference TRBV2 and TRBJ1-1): EPEVTQTPSHQVTQMGQEVILRCVPISNHLYFYWYRQILGQKVEFLVSFYNNEISEKSEIFDDQFSVERPDGSNFTLKIRSTKLEDSAMYFCASNRGRGEAFFGQGTRLTVV.

CDR3 coding DNA: TGCGCCAGCAGCTCAGAAGGACAGGGTAGGGACGAAAAACTGTTTTTT. Translation: CASSSEGQGRDEKLFF. The chain recombines TRBV5-1 with TRBJ1-4, with 8 nucleotides matching TRBD1. The junction had 12 bases not matched to a gene; V was cut back by 3 bases and J by 8 bases. CDR3 length: 16 residues. Per the germline V gene, CDR1 is SGHRS and CDR2 is YFSETQ. Full variable domain (rest looked up from reference TRBV5-1 and TRBJ1-4): KAGVTQTPRYLIKTRGQQVTLSCSPISGHRSVSWYQQTPGQGLQFLFEYFSETQRNKGNFPGRFSGRQFSNSRSEMNVSTLELGDSALYLCASSSEGQGRDEKLFFGSGTQLSVL.

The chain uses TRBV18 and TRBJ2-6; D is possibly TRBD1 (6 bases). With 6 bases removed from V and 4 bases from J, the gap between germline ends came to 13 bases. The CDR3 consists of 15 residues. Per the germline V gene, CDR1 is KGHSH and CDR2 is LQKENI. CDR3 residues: CASSGTGTGANVLTF. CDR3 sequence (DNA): TGTGCCAGCTCCGGAACCGGGACAGGGGCCAACGTCCTGACTTTC.

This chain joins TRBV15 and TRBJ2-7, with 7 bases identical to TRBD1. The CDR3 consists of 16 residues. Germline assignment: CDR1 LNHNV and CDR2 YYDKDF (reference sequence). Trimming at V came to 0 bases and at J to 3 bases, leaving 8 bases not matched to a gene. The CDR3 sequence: CATSREKMTGFYEQYF. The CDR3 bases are TGTGCCACCAGCAGAGAAAAGATGACAGGGTTCTACGAGCAGTACTTC. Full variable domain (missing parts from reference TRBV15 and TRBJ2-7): DAMVIQNPRYQVTQFGKPVTLSCSQTLNHNVMYWYQQKSSQAPKLLFHYYDKDFNNEADTPDNFQSRRPNTSFCFLDIRSPGLGDTAMYLCATSREKMTGFYEQYFGPGTRLTVT.

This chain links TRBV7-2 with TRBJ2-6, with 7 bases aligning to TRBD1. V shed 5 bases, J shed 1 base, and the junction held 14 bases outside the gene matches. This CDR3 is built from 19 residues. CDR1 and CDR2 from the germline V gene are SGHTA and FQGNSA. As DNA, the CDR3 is TGTGCCAGCAGCGCAGTTCCTCGACAGGGTAAATCTGGGGCCAACGTCCTGACTTTC. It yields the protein CASSAVPRQGKSGANVLTF.

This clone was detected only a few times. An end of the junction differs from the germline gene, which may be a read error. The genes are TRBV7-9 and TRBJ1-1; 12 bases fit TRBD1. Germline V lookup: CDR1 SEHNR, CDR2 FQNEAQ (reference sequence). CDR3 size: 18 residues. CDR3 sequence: CASSLKRGTGGSNAEAFF. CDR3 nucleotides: TGTGCCAGCAGCTTAAAGAGGGGGACAGGGGGCTCGAACGCTGAAGCTTTCTTT.

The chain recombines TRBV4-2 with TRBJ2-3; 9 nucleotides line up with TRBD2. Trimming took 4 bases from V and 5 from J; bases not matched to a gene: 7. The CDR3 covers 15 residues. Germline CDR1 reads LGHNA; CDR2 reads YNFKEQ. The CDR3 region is CASSLSLSGGDTQYF. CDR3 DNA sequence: TGTGCCAGCAGCCTCTCCCTTAGCGGGGGAGATACGCAGTATTTT.

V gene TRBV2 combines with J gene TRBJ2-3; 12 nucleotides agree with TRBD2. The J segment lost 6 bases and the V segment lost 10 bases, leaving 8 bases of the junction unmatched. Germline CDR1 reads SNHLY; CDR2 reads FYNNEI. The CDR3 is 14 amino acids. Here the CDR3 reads CATLGTSGLDTQYF. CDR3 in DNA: TGTGCCACCCTTGGGACTAGCGGGTTGGATACGCAGTATTTT.

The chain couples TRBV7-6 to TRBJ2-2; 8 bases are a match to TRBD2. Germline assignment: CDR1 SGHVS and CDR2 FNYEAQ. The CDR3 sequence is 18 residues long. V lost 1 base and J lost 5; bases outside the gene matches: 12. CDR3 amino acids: CASSLVGAGVTWTGELFF. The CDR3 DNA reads TGTGCCAGCAGCTTAGTAGGAGCGGGGGTCACTTGGACCGGGGAGCTGTTTTTT.

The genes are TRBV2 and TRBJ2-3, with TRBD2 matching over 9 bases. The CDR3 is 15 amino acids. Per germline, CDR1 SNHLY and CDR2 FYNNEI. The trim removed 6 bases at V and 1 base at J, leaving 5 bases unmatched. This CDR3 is CASSDLAGGTDTQYF. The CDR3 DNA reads TGTGCCAGCAGCGACTTAGCGGGAGGCACAGATACGCAGTATTTT.

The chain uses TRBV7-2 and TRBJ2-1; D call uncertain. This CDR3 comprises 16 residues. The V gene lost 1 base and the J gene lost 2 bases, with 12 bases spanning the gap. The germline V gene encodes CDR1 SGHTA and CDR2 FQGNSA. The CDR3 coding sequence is TGTGCCAGCAGCTTAGTGTCATCTAAAACCTACAATGAGCAGTTCTTC. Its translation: CASSLVSSKTYNEQFF. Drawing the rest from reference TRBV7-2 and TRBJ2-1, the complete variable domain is GAGVSQSPSNKVTEKGKDVELRCDPISGHTALYWYRQSLGQGLEFLIYFQGNSAPDKSGLPSDRFSAERTGGSVSTLTIQRTQQEDSAVYLCASSLVSSKTYNEQFFGPGTRLTVL.

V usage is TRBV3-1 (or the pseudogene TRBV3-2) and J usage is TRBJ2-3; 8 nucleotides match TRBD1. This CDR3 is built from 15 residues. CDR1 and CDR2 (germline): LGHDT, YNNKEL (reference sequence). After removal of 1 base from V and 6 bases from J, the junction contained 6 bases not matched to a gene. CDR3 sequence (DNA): TGTGCCAGCAGCCAAGTTAGGACAGGGTTGGATACGCAGTATTTT. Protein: CASSQVRTGLDTQYF.

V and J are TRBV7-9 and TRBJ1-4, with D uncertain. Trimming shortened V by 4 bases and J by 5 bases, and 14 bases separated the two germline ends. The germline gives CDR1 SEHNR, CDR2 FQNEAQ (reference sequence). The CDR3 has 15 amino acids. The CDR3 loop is CASSSLGGLNEKLFF. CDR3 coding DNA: TGTGCCAGCAGCTCGCTTGGAGGATTAAATGAAAAACTGTTTTTT.

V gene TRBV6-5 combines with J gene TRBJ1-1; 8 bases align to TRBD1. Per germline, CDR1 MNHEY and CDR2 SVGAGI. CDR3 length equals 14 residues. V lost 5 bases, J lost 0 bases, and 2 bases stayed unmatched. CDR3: CASSRTGLNTEAFF. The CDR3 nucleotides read TGTGCCAGCAGTCGGACAGGGTTGAACACTGAAGCTTTCTTT.

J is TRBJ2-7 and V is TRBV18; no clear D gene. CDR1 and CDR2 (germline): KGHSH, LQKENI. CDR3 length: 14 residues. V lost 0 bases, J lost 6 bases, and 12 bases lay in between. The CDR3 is CASSPPYRSGEQYF. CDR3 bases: TGTGCCAGCTCACCACCTTACCGCTCGGGCGAGCAGTACTTC.

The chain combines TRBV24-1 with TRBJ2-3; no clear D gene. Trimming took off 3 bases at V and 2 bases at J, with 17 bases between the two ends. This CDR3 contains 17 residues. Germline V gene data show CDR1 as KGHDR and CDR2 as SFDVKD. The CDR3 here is CATSDARVGLSTDTQYF. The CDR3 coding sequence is TGTGCCACCAGTGATGCTCGGGTTGGTCTATCCACAGATACGCAGTATTTT.

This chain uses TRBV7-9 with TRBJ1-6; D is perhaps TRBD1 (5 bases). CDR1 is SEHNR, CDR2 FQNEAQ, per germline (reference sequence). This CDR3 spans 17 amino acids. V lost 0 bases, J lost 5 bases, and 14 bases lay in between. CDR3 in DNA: TGTGCCAGCAGCTTAGCGGGGTCGGGGGGAGATAATTCACCCCTCCACTTT. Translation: CASSLAGSGGDNSPLHF.

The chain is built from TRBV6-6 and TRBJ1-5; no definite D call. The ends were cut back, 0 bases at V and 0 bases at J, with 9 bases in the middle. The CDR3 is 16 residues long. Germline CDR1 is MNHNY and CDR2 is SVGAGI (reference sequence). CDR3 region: CASSYSRPNSNQPQHF. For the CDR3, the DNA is TGTGCCAGCAGTTACTCGCGTCCGAATAGCAATCAGCCCCAGCATTTT.

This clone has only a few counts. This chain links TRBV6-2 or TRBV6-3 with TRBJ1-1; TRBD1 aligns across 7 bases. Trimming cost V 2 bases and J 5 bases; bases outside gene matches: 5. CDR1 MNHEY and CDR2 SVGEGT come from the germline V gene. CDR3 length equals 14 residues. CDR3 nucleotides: TGTGCCAGCAGTTACCTGACAGGGCGGACTGAAGCTTTCTTT. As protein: CASSYLTGRTEAFF.

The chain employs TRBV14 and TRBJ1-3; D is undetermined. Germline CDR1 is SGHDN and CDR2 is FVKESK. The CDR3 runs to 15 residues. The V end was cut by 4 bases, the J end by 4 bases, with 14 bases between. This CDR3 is CASSPSRPLGNTIYF. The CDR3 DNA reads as TGTGCCAGCAGCCCCTCCCGTCCTTTGGGAAACACCATATATTTT.

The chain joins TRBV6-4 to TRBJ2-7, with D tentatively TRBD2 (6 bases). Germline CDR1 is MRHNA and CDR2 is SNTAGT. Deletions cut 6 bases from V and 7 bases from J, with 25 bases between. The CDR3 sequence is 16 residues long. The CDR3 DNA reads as TGTGCCAGCAGGGACCCCCTCCTCGGGCCCCGGGAGGAGCAGTACTTC. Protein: CASRDPLLGPREEQYF.

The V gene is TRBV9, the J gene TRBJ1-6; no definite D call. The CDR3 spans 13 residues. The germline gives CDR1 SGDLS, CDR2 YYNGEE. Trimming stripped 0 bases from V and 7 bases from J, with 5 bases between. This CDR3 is CASSVGRNSPLHF. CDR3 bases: TGTGCCAGCAGCGTAGGTAGAAATTCACCCCTCCACTTT.

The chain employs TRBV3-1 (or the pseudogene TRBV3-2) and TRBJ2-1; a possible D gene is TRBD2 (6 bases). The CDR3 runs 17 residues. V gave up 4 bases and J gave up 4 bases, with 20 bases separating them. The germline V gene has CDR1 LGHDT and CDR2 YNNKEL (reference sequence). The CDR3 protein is CASSRGTGGAGYNEQFF. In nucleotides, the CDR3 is TGTGCCAGCAGCCGCGGCACAGGTGGGGCGGGGTACAATGAGCAGTTCTTC.

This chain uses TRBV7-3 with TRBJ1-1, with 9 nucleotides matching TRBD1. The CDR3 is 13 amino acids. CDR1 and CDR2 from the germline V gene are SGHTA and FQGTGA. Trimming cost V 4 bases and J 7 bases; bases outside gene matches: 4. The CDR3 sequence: CASSSGQGGEAFF. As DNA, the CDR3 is TGTGCCAGCAGCTCGGGACAGGGAGGTGAAGCTTTCTTT.